Below are 32 T cell receptor beta chains sequenced from a single sample in a study of cytomegalovirus exposure and HLA in healthy donors listed by TCRdb under 2017. Receptors were amplified or captured by the immunoSEQ multiplex PCR assay. A mixture of 60 forward primers for TCR Vbeta segments and 13 reverse primers for TCR Jbeta segments was used in the multiplex PCR. This is the immuneACCESS table as TCRdb keeps it, with only in-frame sequences that have V and J called. A part of the clones is gone; compared with another copy, unresolved V genes explain less than half, and the rest is unexplained. In all, the sample holds more than 130,000 clones, and 60% to 80% of those were seen once. The top ten hold 4.5% to 6% of the sample. The sequenced sample was PBMCs. The receptors were gathered from a woman aged 45-65 years in good health and CMV-seronegative.

J is TRBJ1-4 and V is TRBV30; TRBD1 matches 8 bases. Per the germline V gene, CDR1 is GTSNPN and CDR2 is SVGIG (reference sequence). V gave up 5 bases and J gave up 5 bases; unmatched junction bases: 4. This CDR3 is built from 13 residues. CDR3 region: CAWDRGGNEKLFF. The DNA of the CDR3 is TGTGCCTGGGACAGGGGCGGGAATGAAAAACTGTTTTTT.

CDR3 protein: CASSDSGATGELFF. The CDR3 nucleotides read TGTGCCAGCAGTGACTCTGGGGCGACCGGGGAGCTGTTTTTT. The chain uses TRBV6-4 and TRBJ2-2; D is perhaps TRBD1 (5 bases). CDR3 length: 14 residues. V dropped 0 bases and J dropped 5 bases, with 7 bases sitting between them. CDR1 MRHNA and CDR2 SNTAGT come from the germline V gene.

This clone was detected once. The V and J genes are TRBV19 and TRBJ1-4; 9 positions agree with TRBD1. The CDR3 is 15 amino acids. Germline trimming cut 5 bases from V and 8 bases from J; bases unmatched to any gene: 9. Germline V gene lookup returns CDR1 LNHDA and CDR2 SQIVND (reference sequence). The CDR3, as DNA: TGTGCCAGTAGTGGGCCGGGACAGGGTAACGAAAAACTGTTTTTT. This encodes CASSGPGQGNEKLFF.

In its sample, this clone was seen a few times. The chain joins TRBV4-3 to TRBJ1-1, with D maybe TRBD1 (6 bases). The CDR3 has 14 amino acids. CDR1 is LGHNA and CDR2 is YSLEER in the germline V gene. Trimming shortened V by 2 bases and J by 1 base, and 8 bases separated the two germline ends. DNA for the CDR3: TGCGCCAGCAGCCAAACGGGACAGAACACTGAAGCTTTCTTT. Translation: CASSQTGQNTEAFF.

The chain recombines TRBV6-5 with TRBJ2-5; 8 positions match TRBD1. With V trimmed by 5 bases and J by 4 bases, 6 bases remained unmatched. The CDR3 sequence is 14 residues long. Germline V gene data show CDR1 as MNHEY and CDR2 as SVGAGI. For the CDR3, the DNA is TGTGCCAGCAGTAGGGTACAGGGGGGAGAGACCCAGTACTTC. Its protein product is CASSRVQGGETQYF.

This clone was counted only a few times. The CDR3 here is CATSRHPGQLNEKLFF. The CDR3 DNA reads TGTGCCACCAGCAGACACCCGGGACAGTTAAATGAAAAACTGTTTTTT. The chain carries TRBV15 and TRBJ1-4; 7 bases are shared with TRBD1. The CDR3 has 16 residues. Germline CDR1 is LNHNV and CDR2 is YYDKDF (reference sequence). The trim removed 2 bases at V and 5 bases at J, leaving 8 bases unmatched.

This sequence joins TRBV15 and TRBJ2-1; maybe TRBD1 (6 bases). Germline V gene sequence: CDR1 LNHNV, CDR2 YYDKDF (reference sequence). This CDR3 region has 17 residues. V was clipped by 2 bases and J by 7 bases, with 21 bases between them. The CDR3 loop reads CATSRPSRGVTWNEQFF. The CDR3 DNA sequence: TGTGCCACCAGCAGACCCTCCAGGGGTGTGACATGGAATGAGCAGTTCTTC.

The rearrangement links TRBV6-5 to TRBJ2-7; TRBD1 matches 12 bases. The CDR3 covers 15 residues. The germline V gene has CDR1 MNHEY and CDR2 SVGAGI. Trimming cost V 6 bases and J 4 bases; bases outside gene matches: 7. The CDR3 loop reads CASSRGGQGAYEQYF. The CDR3 coding sequence is TGTGCCAGCAGCCGGGGGGGACAGGGGGCTTACGAGCAGTACTTC.

The chain links TRBV13 to TRBJ2-1; tentatively, D is TRBD2 (6 bases). CDR3 size: 15 residues. Germline V gene data show CDR1 as PRHDT and CDR2 as FYEKMQ (reference sequence). Trimming shortened V by 5 bases and J by 8 bases, and 19 bases separated the two germline ends. The CDR3 spells CASSPTGLRRDEQFF. DNA for the CDR3: TGTGCCAGCAGCCCGACGGGACTTCGACGCGATGAGCAGTTCTTC.

The DNA for the CDR3 is TGTGCCATCGCCACGGGCAATCAGCCCCAGCATTTT. The encoded protein is CAIATGNQPQHF. V and J are TRBV28 and TRBJ1-5; D remains unclear. V was trimmed by 10 bases and J by 2 bases, leaving 9 bases between them. This CDR3 comprises 12 residues. Germline V CDR1 and CDR2: MDHEN, SYDVKM.

This clone came up a few times. The chain couples TRBV6-6 to TRBJ1-4; possibly TRBD1 for D (5 bases). Trimming shortened V by 5 bases and J by 3 bases, and 13 bases separated the two germline ends. CDR1 is MNHNY, CDR2 SVGAGI, per germline (reference sequence). CDR3 length: 15 amino acids. CDR3 in amino acids: CASSTQGLANEKLFF. The CDR3 DNA reads as TGTGCCAGCAGTACCCAGGGTTTAGCTAATGAAAAACTGTTTTTT.

The chain has TRBV28 and TRBJ1-1; tentative D call: TRBD1 (6 bases). Germline V gene lookup returns CDR1 MDHEN and CDR2 SYDVKM. This CDR3 is 14 amino acids long. V was shortened by 7 bases and J by 2 bases, with 14 bases between the two germline ends. The CDR3 here is CASISPGENTEAFF. CDR3 nucleotides: TGTGCCAGCATCAGCCCAGGGGAAAACACTGAAGCTTTCTTT. Full variable domain (missing parts from reference TRBV28 and TRBJ1-1): DVKVTQSSRYLVKRTGEKVFLECVQDMDHENMFWYRQDPGLGLRLIYFSYDVKMKEKGDIPEGYSVSREKKERFSLILESASTNQTSMYLCASISPGENTEAFFGQGTRLTVV.

V and J are TRBV9 and TRBJ1-6, with D possibly TRBD1 on 5 matching bases. This CDR3 contains 17 residues. With 3 bases removed from V and 3 bases from J, the gap between germline ends came to 16 bases. Per the germline V gene, CDR1 is SGDLS and CDR2 is YYNGEE. The CDR3 region is CASSEGLDPRYNSPLHF. The CDR3 region has the DNA TGTGCCAGCAGCGAGGGGTTAGACCCCCGCTATAATTCACCCCTCCACTTT.

Only one count was recorded for this clone. V gene TRBV13 combines with J gene TRBJ1-2, with D hard to call. V was pared by 2 bases and J by 6 bases, with 13 bases between. Looked up from germline, CDR1 is PRHDT and CDR2 is FYEKMQ (reference sequence). CDR3 length: 14 amino acids. The CDR3 sequence: CASSLKGRRDGYTF. The DNA for the CDR3 is TGTGCCAGCAGCTTAAAGGGCAGGAGGGATGGCTACACCTTC.

This chain joins TRBV5-1 and TRBJ2-3, with 10 bases that match TRBD2. Germline V lookup: CDR1 SGHRS, CDR2 YFSETQ. Trimming took 0 bases from V and 0 from J; bases not matched to a gene: 1. This CDR3 is 16 amino acids long. The CDR3 nucleotides are TGCGCCAGCAGCTTGGCTAGCGGGGGAAGCACAGATACGCAGTATTTT. This codes for CASSLASGGSTDTQYF. The entire variable domain, with the rest obtained from reference TRBV5-1 and TRBJ2-3, is as follows: KAGVTQTPRYLIKTRGQQVTLSCSPISGHRSVSWYQQTPGQGLQFLFEYFSETQRNKGNFPGRFSGRQFSNSRSEMNVSTLELGDSALYLCASSLASGGSTDTQYFGPGTRLTVL.

The genes are TRBV11-2 and TRBJ1-1; 7 bases agree with TRBD1. V lost 5 bases, J lost 4 bases, and 7 bases stayed unmatched. The CDR3 sequence is 14 residues long. Germline V gene sequence: CDR1 SGHAT, CDR2 FQNNGV. In DNA, the CDR3 is TGTGCCAGCAGCCTGAGACCAGGGGGCACTGAAGCTTTCTTT. Amino acids: CASSLRPGGTEAFF.

This chain connects TRBV7-9 to TRBJ2-7, with 7 positions matching TRBD1. Germline CDR1 is SEHNR and CDR2 is FQNEAQ (reference sequence). With 6 bases clipped from V and 0 bases from J, the junction kept 2 bases outside the gene matches. The length of the CDR3 is 13 residues. The CDR3 DNA reads TGTGCCAGCAGGACAGGGTCCTCCTACGAGCAGTACTTC. Its translation: CASRTGSSYEQYF.

This chain links TRBV5-1 with TRBJ1-4; unclear D gene. V dropped 0 bases and J dropped 6 bases, with 9 bases sitting between them. This CDR3 contains 14 residues. In germline, CDR1 is SGHRS, CDR2 YFSETQ. CDR3 coding DNA: TGCGCCAGCAGCTTGGCCCTGGAGGATGAAAAACTGTTTTTT. It specifies CASSLALEDEKLFF.

The table lists this clone with a few counts. The chain employs TRBV19 and TRBJ2-3; D is possibly TRBD1 (5 bases). Per the germline V gene, CDR1 is LNHDA and CDR2 is SQIVND (reference sequence). This CDR3 is built from 14 residues. The V end was cut by 6 bases, the J end by 0 bases, with 10 bases between. CDR3 loop: CASRHQGSTDTQYF. The CDR3 DNA sequence: TGTGCCAGTAGACACCAGGGTAGCACAGATACGCAGTATTTT.

The rearrangement joins TRBV7-8 to TRBJ2-3, with a tentative D call TRBD1 (6 bases). Looked up from germline, CDR1 is SGHVS and CDR2 is FQNEAQ. The CDR3 contains 17 residues. Trimming pared 0 bases from V and 4 bases from J, leaving 17 bases between. In DNA, the CDR3 is TGTGCCAGCAGCTTAGCGAGGGCAGGGGAACCCCCAGATACGCAGTATTTT. Residues: CASSLARAGEPPDTQYF.

The chain combines TRBV29-1 with TRBJ1-1; 8 positions agree with TRBD1. The length of the CDR3 is 13 residues. V dropped 7 bases and J dropped 2; count of bases not matched to a gene: 6. Germline V gene data show CDR1 as SQVTM and CDR2 as ANQGSEA. The CDR3 loop reads CSAGTGGNTEAFF. CDR3 coding DNA: TGCAGCGCGGGGACAGGAGGCAACACTGAAGCTTTCTTT.

The chain links TRBV5-6 to TRBJ1-1; D may be TRBD1 (6 bases). V lost 3 bases and J 0 bases, leaving 9 bases between the germline ends. This CDR3 is 14 amino acids long. In germline, CDR1 is SGHDT, CDR2 YYEEEE. In nucleotides, the CDR3 is TGTGCCAGCAGCTCGGACAGCATGAACACTGAAGCTTTCTTT. Its translation: CASSSDSMNTEAFF. The whole variable domain, remainder taken from reference TRBV5-6 and TRBJ1-1, is DAGVTQSPTHLIKTRGQQVTLRCSPKSGHDTVSWYQQALGQGPQFIFQYYEEEERQRGNFPDRFSGHQFPNYSSELNVNALLLGDSALYLCASSSDSMNTEAFFGQGTRLTVV.

The genes are TRBV9 and TRBJ2-1, with a possible D match to TRBD1 (5 bases). Germline CDR1 SGDLS, CDR2 YYNGEE. Trimming cost V 0 bases and J 4 bases, with 11 bases left between them. This CDR3 has 15 residues. The CDR3 nucleotides read TGTGCCAGCAGCGTAGCAGGGTTGGTTTACAATGAGCAGTTCTTC. As protein: CASSVAGLVYNEQFF.

This chain connects TRBV5-1 to TRBJ1-4; no clear D. In germline, CDR1 is SGHRS, CDR2 YFSETQ. Trimming cost V 1 base and J 8 bases, with 9 bases left between them. The CDR3 consists of 13 residues. This CDR3 reads CASSLRSGEKLFF. The CDR3 DNA reads TGCGCCAGCAGCTTGAGGAGCGGAGAAAAACTGTTTTTT.

This rearrangement joins TRBV6-1 to TRBJ2-3; the match to TRBD2 covers 8 bases. Germline V gene lookup returns CDR1 MNHNS and CDR2 SASEGT. The CDR3 has 14 residues. With V trimmed by 4 bases and J by 5 bases, 5 bases remained unmatched. In DNA, the CDR3 is TGTGCCAGCAGTGCCGGGGGGGCCGAAGATACGCAGTATTTT. This gives the protein CASSAGGAEDTQYF.

The chain links TRBV10-1 to TRBJ2-1; 9 bases map to TRBD2. The CDR3 extends over 14 amino acids. Germline V CDR1 and CDR2: WNHNN, SYGVQD (reference sequence). V shed 11 bases, J shed 7 bases, and the junction held 12 bases outside the gene matches. CDR3 sequence (DNA): TGCGCCCCAAGGGGCGGGGGGGCGTGGAATGAGCAGTTCTTC. Amino acids: CAPRGGGAWNEQFF.

This chain connects TRBV11-2 to TRBJ2-6; 10 bases line up with TRBD1. The CDR3 is 18 amino acids. The ends lost 4 bases at V and 1 base at J; junction bases unmatched: 7. Germline CDR1 SGHAT, CDR2 FQNNGV. The CDR3 protein is CASSWRTGGRSGANVLTF. CDR3 in DNA: TGTGCCAGCAGCTGGAGGACAGGGGGTAGATCTGGGGCCAACGTCCTGACTTTC. The whole variable domain, filled in from reference TRBV11-2 and TRBJ2-6, reads EAGVAQSPRYKIIEKRQSVAFWCNPISGHATLYWYQQILGQGPKLLIQFQNNGVVDDSQLPKDRFSAERLKGVDSTLKIQPAKLEDSAVYLCASSWRTGGRSGANVLTFGAGSRLTVL.

The chain joins TRBV7-2 to TRBJ2-3, with 7 bases aligning to TRBD2. The CDR3 consists of 13 residues. From germline, CDR1 is SGHTA and CDR2 FQGNSA. V trimming: 5 bases; J trimming: 11 bases; junction bases outside the gene matches: 10. The chain's CDR3 is CASSPRVAGWQYF. The DNA for the CDR3 is TGTGCCAGCAGCCCCCGGGTAGCGGGTTGGCAGTATTTT.

The chain joins TRBV7-9 to TRBJ1-6; 9 bases map to TRBD1. This CDR3 has 15 residues. Germline V gene data show CDR1 as SEHNR and CDR2 as FQNEAQ (reference sequence). V trimming: 4 bases; J trimming: 7 bases; junction bases outside the gene matches: 5. The CDR3 DNA reads TGTGCCAGCAGCTCACAGGGGGCGAGGAATTCACCCCTCCACTTT. Protein: CASSSQGARNSPLHF.

The rearrangement uses TRBV19 and TRBJ1-1; 8 nucleotides agree with TRBD1. This CDR3 spans 15 amino acids. The junction had 6 bases not matched to a gene; V was cut back by 4 bases and J by 2 bases. Germline CDR1 reads LNHDA; CDR2 reads SQIVND (reference sequence). The CDR3 DNA sequence: TGTGCCAGTAGTACACGACAGGGGATAAACACTGAAGCTTTCTTT. Protein product: CASSTRQGINTEAFF.

This clone showed up just a few times. This chain's CDR3 is CASSSDRNEQFF. In DNA, the CDR3 is TGTGCCAGCAGCAGCGACCGGAATGAGCAGTTCTTC. The chain couples TRBV11-3 to TRBJ2-1; the D is unclear. Trimming removed 5 bases at V and 7 bases at J, with 9 bases between. Germline V gene data show CDR1 as SGHNT and CDR2 as YENEEA. This CDR3 is 12 amino acids long.

The V gene is TRBV6-1, the J gene TRBJ1-5; 8 positions match TRBD1. The CDR3 loop spans 14 amino acids. Germline CDR1 and CDR2: MNHNS and SASEGT. V shed 4 bases and J 5 bases; nucleotides not matched to a gene: 4. This CDR3 is CASSGRGPDQPQHF. CDR3 bases: TGTGCCAGCAGTGGCAGGGGGCCGGATCAGCCCCAGCATTTT.